Described below is a single T cell receptor (beta chain) sequence and its context. Germline V CDR1 and CDR2: LNHDA, SQIVND (reference sequence). The CDR3 has 15 amino acids. This record comes from a study of cytomegalovirus exposure and HLA in healthy donors. The study ran its PCR with 60 Vbeta and 13 Jbeta primers. Clones were read by immunoSEQ multiplex PCR, and TCRdb kept only the in-frame ones, dropping some. Seen here are about 130,000 clones, more than 75% observed once, and the top ten hold over 2%. Sequencing used PBMCs. The V gene is TRBV19, the J gene TRBJ2-2; TRBD1 is a possible D gene (6 bases). This TCR was sampled from a man aged 25 to 45 in good health and CMV-seronegative. The CDR3 DNA reads TGTGCAACAAAAGTTCACACAGGGTTCACCGGGGAGCTGTTTTTT. Translation gives CATKVHTGFTGELFF.